Each of the 32 T cell receptor beta chains below was sequenced from the same sample in a study of beta chain features in type 1 diabetes. Findings of the study overall: Type 1 diabetes patients had moderately but significantly shorter TCRB CDR3s in all four CD4+ subsets.

Reverse transcribing all isolated RNA meant expressed TCRB transcripts were sequenced. Generated by immunoSEQ multiplex PCR, the TCRdb table keeps only in-frame clones and is missing some. The data hold 200,000 to 300,000 clones, with roughly a tenth observed a single time. The antigens for these receptors are not known. The sequencing sample was made of naive CD4+ T cells from blood. These receptors were obtained from a young man with type 1 diabetes.

The rearrangement joins TRBV7-8 to TRBJ2-1; TRBD2 matches at 16 bases. CDR1 SGHVS and CDR2 FQNEAQ come from the germline V gene. V trimming: 5 bases; J trimming: 7 bases; junction bases outside the gene matches: 8. This CDR3 spans 17 amino acids. This chain's CDR3 is CASSPPGLAGGGNEQFF. CDR3 in DNA: TGTGCCAGCAGCCCCCCGGGACTAGCGGGGGGGGGAAATGAGCAGTTCTTC.

This clone was counted a few times. CDR3 protein: CASSNRGLNTEAFF. The CDR3 DNA follows: TGTGCCAGCAGCAACAGGGGGCTGAACACTGAAGCTTTCTTT. The chain carries TRBV2 and TRBJ1-1; the match to TRBD1 covers 9 bases. This CDR3 spans 14 amino acids. With 6 bases clipped from V and 0 bases from J, the junction kept 2 bases outside the gene matches. The germline V gene encodes CDR1 SNHLY and CDR2 FYNNEI.

This clone showed up just a few times. V is TRBV7-9 and J is TRBJ2-5; 8 bases are shared with TRBD2. V lost 5 bases and J lost 5; bases outside the gene matches: 10. The CDR3 loop spans 15 amino acids. Germline values: CDR1 SEHNR, CDR2 FQNEAQ (reference sequence). As DNA, the CDR3 is TGTGCCAGCAGCCGGAAAATAGCGGGGCACGAGACCCAGTACTTC. This gives the protein CASSRKIAGHETQYF.

The genes are TRBV18 and TRBJ2-2; 8 bases agree with TRBD1. Germline V gene sequence: CDR1 KGHSH, CDR2 LQKENI. V shed 4 bases and J 4 bases; nucleotides not matched to a gene: 11. The CDR3 sequence is 17 residues long. CDR3 residues: CASSLNAPTGATGELFF. In nucleotides, the CDR3 is TGTGCCAGCTCACTAAATGCTCCGACAGGGGCCACCGGGGAGCTGTTTTTT.

The V gene is TRBV11-3, the J gene TRBJ2-7; no clear D gene. The CDR3 totals 14 residues. CDR1 is SGHNT, CDR2 YENEEA, per germline. V shed 5 bases and J shed 0 bases, with 11 bases lying between them. The CDR3 sequence is CASSPRQSSYEQYF. The CDR3 nucleotides are TGTGCCAGCAGCCCACGACAAAGCTCCTACGAGCAGTACTTC.

There are a few counts of this clone. The chain employs TRBV29-1 and TRBJ1-1, with D possibly matching TRBD1 (6 bases). CDR3 length: 13 amino acids. Trimming removed 4 bases from V and 1 base from J, with 10 bases in between. The germline V gene has CDR1 SQVTM and CDR2 ANQGSEA. The CDR3 reads CSVVRTENTEAFF. CDR3 nucleotides: TGCAGCGTTGTGAGGACAGAGAACACTGAAGCTTTCTTT. Complete variable domain (other parts from reference TRBV29-1 and TRBJ1-1): SAVISQKPSRDICQRGTSLTIQCQVDSQVTMMFWYRQQPGQSLTLIATANQGSEATYESGFVIDKFPISRPNLTFSTLTVSNMSPEDSSIYLCSVVRTENTEAFFGQGTRLTVV.

This clone has a handful of counts. The chain uses TRBV19 and TRBJ2-2; 10 nucleotides line up with TRBD2. There are 15 residues in the CDR3. The germline gives CDR1 LNHDA, CDR2 SQIVND (reference sequence). The J segment lost 6 bases and the V segment lost 10 bases, leaving 11 bases of the junction unmatched. This CDR3 is CATVSGGAGSGELFF. The CDR3 coding sequence is TGTGCCACCGTAAGCGGGGGGGCCGGCTCCGGGGAGCTGTTTTTT. Full variable domain (remainder filled in from reference TRBV19 and TRBJ2-2): DGGITQSPKYLFRKEGQNVTLSCEQNLNHDAMYWYRQDPGQGLRLIYYSQIVNDFQKGDIAEGYSVSREKKESFPLTVTSAQKNPTAFYLCATVSGGAGSGELFFGEGSRLTVL.

This sequence joins TRBV7-6 and TRBJ2-7; 7 bases agree with TRBD2. CDR3 size: 14 residues. Germline V lookup: CDR1 SGHVS, CDR2 FNYEAQ. Germline trimming cut 5 bases from V and 0 bases from J; bases unmatched to any gene: 4. The CDR3 protein is CASSMGGTSYEQYF. The CDR3 nucleotides are TGTGCCAGCAGCATGGGGGGGACCTCCTACGAGCAGTACTTC.

V gene TRBV2 combines with J gene TRBJ2-1; D is perhaps TRBD2 (5 bases). Germline V gene data show CDR1 as SNHLY and CDR2 as FYNNEI. This CDR3 is 12 amino acids long. Deletions cut 5 bases from V and 4 bases from J, with 6 bases between. Written as DNA, the CDR3 is TGTGCCAGCAGTTCGGGATACAATGAGCAGTTCTTC. As protein: CASSSGYNEQFF.

Only a few counts were recorded for this clone. This rearrangement joins TRBV7-2 to TRBJ1-1, with D perhaps TRBD1 (6 bases). Germline values: CDR1 SGHTA, CDR2 FQGNSA. Trimming took 4 bases from V and 5 from J, leaving 11 bases between them. The CDR3 extends over 13 amino acids. CDR3 residues: CASSSQGGTEAFF. The CDR3 bases are TGTGCCAGCAGCTCACAGGGTGGGACTGAAGCTTTCTTT.

This chain joins TRBV18 and TRBJ2-5; TRBD2 matches at 7 bases. The CDR3 length is 15 residues. J lost 4 bases, V lost 0 bases, and 5 bases had no gene match. Germline V gene sequence: CDR1 KGHSH, CDR2 LQKENI. The CDR3 bases are TGTGCCAGCTCACCACCGTATAAGCGGGGAGAGACCCAGTACTTC. Amino acid sequence: CASSPPYKRGETQYF.

This clone was found a few times. The rearrangement uses TRBV28 and TRBJ1-6, with TRBD1 identical over 11 bases. The CDR3 is made up of 16 amino acids. Germline V gene data show CDR1 as MDHEN and CDR2 as SYDVKM. Trimming at V came to 5 bases and at J to 10 bases, leaving 10 bases not matched to a gene. CDR3 protein: CASSADRGLSRSPLHF. In DNA form, the CDR3 reads TGTGCCAGCAGTGCGGACAGGGGGCTTAGTAGATCACCCCTCCACTTT. Combining the CDR3 with reference TRBV28 and TRBJ1-6 gives the whole variable domain DVKVTQSSRYLVKRTGEKVFLECVQDMDHENMFWYRQDPGLGLRLIYFSYDVKMKEKGDIPEGYSVSREKKERFSLILESASTNQTSMYLCASSADRGLSRSPLHFGNGTRLTVT.

The table lists this clone with a few counts. V is TRBV4-1 and J is TRBJ2-1; D is ambiguous. The CDR3 totals 13 residues. From germline, CDR1 is MGHRA and CDR2 YSYEKL. Trimming cost V 4 bases and J 4 bases, with 8 bases left between them. The CDR3 here is CASSLQEYNEQFF. The CDR3 DNA is TGCGCCAGCAGCCTGCAGGAATACAATGAGCAGTTCTTC.

The table lists this clone with a few counts. The rearrangement links TRBV7-3 to TRBJ2-1, with D possibly matching TRBD2 (6 bases). The CDR3 extends over 13 amino acids. V lost 1 base to trimming and J lost 7 bases, with 8 bases between them. Germline V gives CDR1 SGHTA, CDR2 FQGTGA. The CDR3 reads CASSLRGENEQFF. The DNA for the CDR3 is TGTGCCAGCAGCTTAAGGGGGGAAAATGAGCAGTTCTTC.

This clone occurred a few times. The genes are TRBV5-4 and TRBJ2-1; perhaps TRBD1 as D (5 bases). CDR1 and CDR2 from the germline V gene are SGHNT and YYREEE (reference sequence). The CDR3 loop spans 14 amino acids. V was pared by 0 bases and J by 4 bases, with 8 bases between. The CDR3 region is CASSLGQLYNEQFF. The CDR3 DNA reads as TGTGCCAGCAGCTTGGGACAGTTATACAATGAGCAGTTCTTC. Combining the CDR3 with reference TRBV5-4 and TRBJ2-1 gives the whole variable domain ETGVTQSPTHLIKTRGQQVTLRCSSQSGHNTVSWYQQALGQGPQFIFQYYREEENGRGNFPPRFSGLQFPNYSSELNVNALELDDSALYLCASSLGQLYNEQFFGPGTRLTVL.

In this sample, this clone turned up a few times. The genes are TRBV2 and TRBJ1-6; 7 nucleotides line up with TRBD1. The CDR3 contains 16 residues. Germline-derived CDR1 and CDR2 are SNHLY and FYNNEI. The J segment lost 10 bases and the V segment lost 0 bases, leaving 9 bases of the junction unmatched. The CDR3 is CASSEAAGGVGSPLHF. In DNA, the CDR3 is TGTGCCAGCAGTGAAGCGGCAGGGGGTGTCGGATCACCCCTCCACTTT.

This clone was recorded a few times. The chain is built from TRBV7-2 and TRBJ2-4, with TRBD2 identical over 10 bases. The V and J ends lost 9 bases and 7 bases, in that order; junction bases with no gene match: 9. Germline V gene sequence: CDR1 SGHTA, CDR2 FQGNSA. The CDR3 contains 14 residues. DNA for the CDR3: TGTGCCAGTCTAGCGGGGGAGGTGGGGAACATTCAGTACTTC. Protein product: CASLAGEVGNIQYF.

This chain joins TRBV28 and TRBJ2-7; 8 bases are shared with TRBD2. The V segment lost 5 bases and the J segment 5 bases; nucleotides outside the gene matches: 5. Looked up from germline, CDR1 is MDHEN and CDR2 is SYDVKM. This CDR3 is built from 13 residues. The CDR3 DNA follows: TGTGCCAGCAGTCCTGGACTAGCCAACGAGCAGTACTTC. It encodes CASSPGLANEQYF.

This clone was seen a few times. The identical CDR3 is also encoded by other nucleotide sequences in the sample. The J gene is TRBJ2-1, the V gene TRBV29-1; D is perhaps TRBD2 (5 bases). This CDR3 comprises 12 residues. V was shortened by 3 bases and J by 4 bases, with 7 bases between the two germline ends. Germline CDR1 reads SQVTM; CDR2 reads ANQGSEA. CDR3 residues: CSVERVYNEQFF. Written as DNA, the CDR3 is TGCAGCGTTGAGAGGGTATACAATGAGCAGTTCTTC.

In nucleotides, the CDR3 is TGTGCCTGGAGTGTAACCCGGGTAAATTCACCCCTCCACTTT. Amino acid sequence: CAWSVTRVNSPLHF. The chain carries TRBV30 and TRBJ1-6; D is ambiguous. The CDR3 is 14 residues long. V was pared by 0 bases and J by 7 bases, with 10 bases between. Germline V gene data show CDR1 as GTSNPN and CDR2 as SVGIG (reference sequence).

The V gene is TRBV7-3, the J gene TRBJ1-1; D remains ambiguous. Trimming stripped 3 bases from V and 2 bases from J, with 7 bases between. The CDR3 length is 13 residues. Germline CDR1 SGHTA, CDR2 FQGTGA. CDR3 nucleotides: TGTGCCAGCAGCTTTCCTGTCAACACTGAAGCTTTCTTT. Residues: CASSFPVNTEAFF.

In its sample, this clone was seen a few times. This chain joins TRBV7-8 and TRBJ1-6, with TRBD1 identical over 9 bases. J lost 6 bases, V lost 5 bases, and 8 bases had no gene match. In germline, CDR1 is SGHVS, CDR2 FQNEAQ. The CDR3 is 16 amino acids. The CDR3 bases are TGTGCCAGCAGCCTGGGCGGGACAGGGTCTAATTCACCCCTCCACTTT. Translation gives CASSLGGTGSNSPLHF.

The V call is TRBV27, the J call TRBJ1-2; tentatively, D is TRBD1 (5 bases). The ends were cut back, 5 bases at V and 4 bases at J, with 11 bases in the middle. The CDR3 spans 13 residues. The germline gives CDR1 MNHEY, CDR2 SMNVEV (reference sequence). The CDR3 DNA reads TGTGCCAGCAGTCAACTCGGGGGCTATGGCTACACCTTC. Translated: CASSQLGGYGYTF.

The V gene is TRBV2, the J gene TRBJ2-1, with D maybe TRBD1 (6 bases). Per germline, CDR1 SNHLY and CDR2 FYNNEI. V lost 3 bases and J 5 bases, leaving 11 bases between the germline ends. The CDR3 totals 14 residues. The CDR3, as DNA: TGTGCCAGCAGTGAGAGGACAGCGAACAATGAGCAGTTCTTC. Translation gives CASSERTANNEQFF.

This sequence joins TRBV10-3 and TRBJ2-5; possible D gene TRBD1, 6 bases. The germline gives CDR1 ENHRY, CDR2 SYGVKD. This CDR3 is built from 12 residues. V was trimmed by 6 bases and J by 2 bases, leaving 7 bases between them. CDR3 amino acids: CAISDRQETQYF. Written as DNA, the CDR3 is TGTGCCATCAGCGACAGGCAAGAGACCCAGTACTTC.

The rearrangement joins TRBV7-9 to TRBJ2-2; the D is unclear. The length of the CDR3 is 12 residues. CDR1 and CDR2 from the germline V gene are SEHNR and FQNEAQ (reference sequence). V lost 5 bases, J lost 6 bases, and 7 bases lay in between. CDR3 coding DNA: TGTGCCAGCAGCACAGCCGCCGGGGAGCTGTTTTTT. Residues: CASSTAAGELFF.

This chain joins TRBV4-2 and TRBJ1-2; D is perhaps TRBD1 (6 bases). The germline V and J ends were trimmed by 3 bases and 6 bases, with 14 bases remaining between them. Germline CDR1 reads LGHNA; CDR2 reads YNFKEQ. CDR3 length: 14 amino acids. CDR3: CASSQTGIVDGYTF. The CDR3, as DNA: TGTGCCAGCAGCCAGACAGGAATTGTGGATGGCTACACCTTC.

The chain recombines TRBV19 with TRBJ1-2; tentative D call: TRBD1 (5 bases). Germline V lookup: CDR1 LNHDA, CDR2 SQIVND (reference sequence). The CDR3 consists of 12 residues. The V gene lost 10 bases and the J gene lost 9 bases, with 18 bases spanning the gap. The CDR3 protein is CATQTQGVSYTF. DNA for the CDR3: TGTGCCACCCAAACGCAGGGTGTGAGCTACACCTTC.

The V gene is TRBV7-2, the J gene TRBJ1-1; tentative D call: TRBD1 (5 bases). The V and J ends lost 0 bases and 6 bases respectively, with 8 bases between them. This CDR3 region has 13 residues. The germline V gene encodes CDR1 SGHTA and CDR2 FQGNSA. The CDR3 spells CASSLAGGAEAFF. The DNA for the CDR3 is TGTGCCAGCAGCTTAGCGGGGGGGGCTGAAGCTTTCTTT.

The V and J genes are TRBV4-3 and TRBJ1-2; D ambiguous. The V gene's germline CDR1 is LGHNA and CDR2 YSLEER. Between the trimmed V and J ends, which lost 1 base and 3 bases, there was a span of 9 bases. CDR3 size: 14 residues. The CDR3 loop reads CASSQAERHYGYTF. The CDR3 nucleotides read TGCGCCAGCAGCCAAGCAGAGAGGCACTATGGCTACACCTTC.

This clone has more than one count but fewer than ten. The chain couples TRBV7-2 to TRBJ2-7; TRBD2 matches 11 bases. The V and J ends lost 5 bases and 5 bases, in that order; junction bases with no gene match: 14. This CDR3 has 17 residues. Germline CDR1 is SGHTA and CDR2 is FQGNSA. CDR3 residues: CASSVGSSGGLSDEQYF. The CDR3 DNA is TGTGCCAGCAGCGTAGGATCTAGCGGGGGGCTCTCGGACGAGCAGTACTTC. The whole variable domain, filled in from reference TRBV7-2 and TRBJ2-7, reads GAGVSQSPSNKVTEKGKDVELRCDPISGHTALYWYRQSLGQGLEFLIYFQGNSAPDKSGLPSDRFSAERTGGSVSTLTIQRTQQEDSAVYLCASSVGSSGGLSDEQYFGPGTRLTVT.

This clone was seen more than once but under ten times. The chain joins TRBV7-2 to TRBJ2-3; possible D gene TRBD2, 6 bases. The germline V gene encodes CDR1 SGHTA and CDR2 FQGNSA. The CDR3 loop spans 15 amino acids. V lost 6 bases, J lost 4 bases, and 17 bases lay in between. CDR3 DNA: TGTGCCAGCAGTCGTGTGGGGACTCAGTCAGATACGCAGTATTTT. Its protein is CASSRVGTQSDTQYF.